This TCR beta chain came from a study of breast tumors, draining lymph nodes, adjacent tissues. Axillary draining lymph nodes of breast cancer patients supplied the node samples. Study-wide points: Luminal-like breast cancer showed significantly higher tumor–nontumor repertoire similarity than basal-like. Tumor TCR diversity was below lymph nodes but above nontumor tissue. The lymph node origin of tumor T cells was framed as consistent with a hypothesis, not demonstrated.

From the multiplex PCR reads, TCRdb called clonotypes with MiXCR, one entry per CDR3 protein. The sample consists of 200,000 to 300,000 distinct CDR3 sequences, more than 30% of them appearing once. The germline V gene encodes CDR1 SGHRS and CDR2 YFSETQ. The CDR3 extends over 19 amino acids. With respect to this clonotype: Its antigen is as yet unknown. One junction end disagrees with the germline gene, perhaps due to a read error.

The clonotype was recovered from a female donor with breast cancer. Some clones in this sample may be carry-over from other donors' samples. Specimen: axillary lymph node tissue. V and J are TRBV5-1 and TRBJ2-2; 9 nucleotides align to TRBD2. CDR3: CASSSLIPVAGVWAGEPSF. CDR3 nucleotides: TGCGCCAGCAGCTCACTCATACCGGTAGCGGGAGTATGGGCCGGGGAGCCGTCTTTT.